What follows describes a single T cell receptor (beta chain). At one of its ends the junction is not consistent with the germline gene, which may arise from a read error. Other DNA sequences in this specimen translate into the identical CDR3. Germline V gives CDR1 SGHRS, CDR2 YFSETQ. The CDR3 loop spans 15 amino acids. The data were obtained in a study of shared T cell receptors in the human thymus. Measured with immunoSEQ multiplex PCR; TCRdb has only the in-frame clones, and not every one. This sample carries some 640,000 clones, around 87% of them seen once, and the ten largest clones take about 0.0094%. These records were also assigned to another study, of human thymus T cells. From that study: Donor material was obtained from healthy Finnish infants undergoing corrective surgery for congenital heart defects. During corrective heart surgery, resections were taken, and the thymus tissue came from them. There appeared to be biased usage of V and J genes in thymic and blood repertoires. Unrelated individuals reportedly shared highly overlapping thymic TCR repertoires.

The TCR comes from a boy under three years old with a congenital heart defect. The sequenced sample consisted of thymocytes. The rearrangement joins TRBV5-1 to TRBJ1-6, with 9 positions matching TRBD1. CDR3 in amino acids: CASSVGGTGNSPLHF. CDR3 DNA: TGCGCCAGCAGCGTGGGCGGGACAGGGAATTCCCCCCTCCACTTT.